This T cell receptor beta chain was captured in a study of blood T cells in healthy people across ages. Study-level points and caveats: Higher diversity and more naive CD4+ cells were features of long-lived donors, compared to aged donors. PBMCs left unsorted prevented a conclusive naive versus antigen-experienced comparison.

The germline CDR1 and CDR2 sequences are GTSNPN and SVGIG (reference sequence). Trimming cost V 4 bases and J 5 bases, with 15 bases left between them. There are 13 residues in the CDR3. There are a few counts of this clonotype. Its target is unknown. Sample-barcoded 5' priming and a J-beta primer mix drove a second PCR of about 6 to 12 cycles. Carrying 12 random nucleotides, a template-switch adaptor labeled each individual cDNA molecule. MiXCR was run by TCRdb on the 5' RACE reads, yielding one entry per CDR3 protein. The table shows hundreds of thousands of distinct CDR3 sequences, with around 50% occurring only once.

This chain joins TRBV30 and TRBJ2-7; no clear D. The receptor was derived from an elderly man in good health. Sequenced: blood. The CDR3 spells CAWTDQLGHEQYF. CDR3 nucleotide sequence: TGTGCCTGGACGGACCAGCTTGGCCACGAGCAGTACTTC.